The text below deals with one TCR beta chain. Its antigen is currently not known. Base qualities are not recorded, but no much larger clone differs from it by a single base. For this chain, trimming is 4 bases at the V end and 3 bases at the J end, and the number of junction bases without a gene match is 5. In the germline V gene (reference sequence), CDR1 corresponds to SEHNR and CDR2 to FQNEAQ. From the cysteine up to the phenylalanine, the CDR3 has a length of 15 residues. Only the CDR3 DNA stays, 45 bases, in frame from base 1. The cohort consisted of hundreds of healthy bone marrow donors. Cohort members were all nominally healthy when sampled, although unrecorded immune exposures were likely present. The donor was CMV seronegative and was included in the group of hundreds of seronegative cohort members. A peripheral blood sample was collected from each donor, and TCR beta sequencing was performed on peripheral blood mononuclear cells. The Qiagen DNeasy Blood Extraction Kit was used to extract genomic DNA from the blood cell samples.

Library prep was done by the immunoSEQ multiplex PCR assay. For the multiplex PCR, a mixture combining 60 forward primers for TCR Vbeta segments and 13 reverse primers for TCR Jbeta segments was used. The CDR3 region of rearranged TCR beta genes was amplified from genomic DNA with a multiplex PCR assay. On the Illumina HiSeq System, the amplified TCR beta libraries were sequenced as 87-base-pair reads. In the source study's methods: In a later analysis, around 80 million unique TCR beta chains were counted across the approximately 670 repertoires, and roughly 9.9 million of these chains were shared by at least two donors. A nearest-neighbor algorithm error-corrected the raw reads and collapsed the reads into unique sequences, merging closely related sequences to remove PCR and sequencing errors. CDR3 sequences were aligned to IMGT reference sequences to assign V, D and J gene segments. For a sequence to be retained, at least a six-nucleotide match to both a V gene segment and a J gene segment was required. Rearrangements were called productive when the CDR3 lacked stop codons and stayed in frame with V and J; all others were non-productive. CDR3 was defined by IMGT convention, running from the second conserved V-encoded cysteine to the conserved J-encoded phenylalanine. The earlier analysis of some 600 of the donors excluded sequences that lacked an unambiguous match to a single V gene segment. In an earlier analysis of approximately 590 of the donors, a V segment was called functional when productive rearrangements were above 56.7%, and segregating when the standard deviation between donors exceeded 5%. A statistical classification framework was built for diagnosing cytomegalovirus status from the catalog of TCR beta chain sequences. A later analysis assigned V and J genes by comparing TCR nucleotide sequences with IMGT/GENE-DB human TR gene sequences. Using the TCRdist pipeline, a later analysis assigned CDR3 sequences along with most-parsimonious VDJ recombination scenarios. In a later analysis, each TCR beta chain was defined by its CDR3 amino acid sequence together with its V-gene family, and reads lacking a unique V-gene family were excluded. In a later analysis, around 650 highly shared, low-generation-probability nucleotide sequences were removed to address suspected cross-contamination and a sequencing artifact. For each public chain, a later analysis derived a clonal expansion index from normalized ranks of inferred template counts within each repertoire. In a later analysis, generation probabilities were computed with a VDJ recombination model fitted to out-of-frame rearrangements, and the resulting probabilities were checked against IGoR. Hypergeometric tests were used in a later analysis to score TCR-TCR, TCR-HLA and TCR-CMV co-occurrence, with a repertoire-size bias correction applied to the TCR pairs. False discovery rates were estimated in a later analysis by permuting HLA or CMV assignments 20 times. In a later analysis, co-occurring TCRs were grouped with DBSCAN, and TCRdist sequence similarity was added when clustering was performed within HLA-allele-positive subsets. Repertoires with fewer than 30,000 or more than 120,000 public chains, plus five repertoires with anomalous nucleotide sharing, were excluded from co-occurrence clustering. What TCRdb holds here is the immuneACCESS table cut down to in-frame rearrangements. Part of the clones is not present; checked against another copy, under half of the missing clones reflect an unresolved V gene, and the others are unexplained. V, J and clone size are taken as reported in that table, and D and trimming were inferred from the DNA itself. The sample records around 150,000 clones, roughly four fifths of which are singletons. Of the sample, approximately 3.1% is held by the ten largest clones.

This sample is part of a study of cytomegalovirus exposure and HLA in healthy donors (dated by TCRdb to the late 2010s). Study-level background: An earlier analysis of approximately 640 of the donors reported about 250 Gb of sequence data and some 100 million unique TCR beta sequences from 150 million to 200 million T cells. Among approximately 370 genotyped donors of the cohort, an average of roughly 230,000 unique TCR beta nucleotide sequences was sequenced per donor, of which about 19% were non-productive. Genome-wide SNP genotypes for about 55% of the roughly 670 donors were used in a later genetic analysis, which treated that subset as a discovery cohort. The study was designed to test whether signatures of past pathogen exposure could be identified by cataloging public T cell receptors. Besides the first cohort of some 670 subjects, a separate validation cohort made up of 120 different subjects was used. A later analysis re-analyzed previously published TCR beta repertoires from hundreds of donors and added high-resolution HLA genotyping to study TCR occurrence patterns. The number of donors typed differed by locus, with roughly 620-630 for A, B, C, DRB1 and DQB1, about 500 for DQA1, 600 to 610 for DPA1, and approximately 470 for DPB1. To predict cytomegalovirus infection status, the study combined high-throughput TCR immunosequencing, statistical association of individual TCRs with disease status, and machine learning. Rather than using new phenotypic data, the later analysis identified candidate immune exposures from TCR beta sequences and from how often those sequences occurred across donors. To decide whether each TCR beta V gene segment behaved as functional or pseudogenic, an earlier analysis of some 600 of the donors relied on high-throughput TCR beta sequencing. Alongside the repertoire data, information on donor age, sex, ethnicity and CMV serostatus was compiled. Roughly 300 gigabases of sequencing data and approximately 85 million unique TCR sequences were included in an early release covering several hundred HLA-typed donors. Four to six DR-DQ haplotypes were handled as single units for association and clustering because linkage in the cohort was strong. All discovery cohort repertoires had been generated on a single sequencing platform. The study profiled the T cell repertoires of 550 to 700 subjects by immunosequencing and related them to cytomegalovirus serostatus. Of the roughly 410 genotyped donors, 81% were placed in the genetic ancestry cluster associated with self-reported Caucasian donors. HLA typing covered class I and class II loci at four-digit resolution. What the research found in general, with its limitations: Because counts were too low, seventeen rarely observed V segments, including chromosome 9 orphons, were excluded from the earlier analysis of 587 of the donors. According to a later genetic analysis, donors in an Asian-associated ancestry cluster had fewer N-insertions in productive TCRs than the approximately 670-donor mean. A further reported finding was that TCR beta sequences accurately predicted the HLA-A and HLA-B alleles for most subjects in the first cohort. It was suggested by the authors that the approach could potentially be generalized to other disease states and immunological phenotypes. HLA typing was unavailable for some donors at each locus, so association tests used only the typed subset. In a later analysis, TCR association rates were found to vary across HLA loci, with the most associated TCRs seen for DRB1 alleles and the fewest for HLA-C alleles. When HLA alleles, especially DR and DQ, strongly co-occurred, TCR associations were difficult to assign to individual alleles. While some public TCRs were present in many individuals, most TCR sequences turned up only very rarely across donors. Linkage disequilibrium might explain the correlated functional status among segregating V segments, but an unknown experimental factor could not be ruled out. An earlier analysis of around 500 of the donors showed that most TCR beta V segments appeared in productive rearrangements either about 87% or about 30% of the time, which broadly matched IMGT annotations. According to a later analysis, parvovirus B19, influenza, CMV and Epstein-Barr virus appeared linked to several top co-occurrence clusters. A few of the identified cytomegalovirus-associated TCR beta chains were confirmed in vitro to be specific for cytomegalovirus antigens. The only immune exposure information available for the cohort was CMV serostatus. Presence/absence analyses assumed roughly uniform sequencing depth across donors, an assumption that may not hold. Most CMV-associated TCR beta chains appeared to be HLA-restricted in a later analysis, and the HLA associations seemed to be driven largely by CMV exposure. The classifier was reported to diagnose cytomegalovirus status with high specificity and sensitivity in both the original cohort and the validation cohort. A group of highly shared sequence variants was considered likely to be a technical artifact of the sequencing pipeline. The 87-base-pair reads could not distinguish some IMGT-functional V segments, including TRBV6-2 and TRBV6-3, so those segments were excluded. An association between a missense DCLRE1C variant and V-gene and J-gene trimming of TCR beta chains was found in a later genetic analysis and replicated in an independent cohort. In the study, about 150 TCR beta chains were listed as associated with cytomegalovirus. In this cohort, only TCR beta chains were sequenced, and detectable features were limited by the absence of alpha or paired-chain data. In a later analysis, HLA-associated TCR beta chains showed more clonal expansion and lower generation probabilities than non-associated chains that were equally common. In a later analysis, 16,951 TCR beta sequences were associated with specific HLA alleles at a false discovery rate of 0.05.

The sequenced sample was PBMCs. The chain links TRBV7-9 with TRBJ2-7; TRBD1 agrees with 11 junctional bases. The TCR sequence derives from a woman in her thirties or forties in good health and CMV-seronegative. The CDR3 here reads CASSSTGTGGYEQYF. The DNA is TGTGCCAGCAGCTCAACCGGGACAGGGGGCTACGAGCAGTACTTC.